This record concerns one TCR beta chain sequence. This clonotype was seen many times. Its specific antigen is unknown. Per-nucleotide qualities are absent, and no much larger clonotype sits a single base away. The data belong to a study of CD8 T cells in ankylosing spondylitis listed by TCRdb under 2017. General notes on the study: To find TCR variants linked to disease, the study profiled T cell receptor beta repertoires in ankylosing spondylitis patients and healthy donors. The full study cohort was made up of about 25 ankylosing spondylitis patients and 108 healthy donors. Peripheral blood was sampled, and synovial fluid was also collected from ankylosing spondylitis patients.

TCRdb names Illumina HiSeq 2500 as the instrument used. Quantitative 5'-RACE with molecular barcodes was the method used to prepare the TCR beta libraries. Per the original workflow: A new computational method, built on a probabilistic model of VDJ rearrangement, was used to identify disease-linked TCR variants. TCRdb redid the processing of the public reads, applying fastp at Q25 and MiXCR, and retained in-frame beta chains. Each entry is one CDR3 protein sequence, shown with its most common DNA and genes. These V and J calls derive from TCRdb rather than the authors' analysis. This sample holds 200,000 to 250,000 distinct CDR3 sequences; about 10% were observed only once. Approximately 20% of the sample comes from the top ten. According to the germline V gene (reference sequence), CDR1 reads SEHNR and CDR2 reads FQNEAQ. The cysteine opens and the phenylalanine closes a CDR3 of 14 amino acids. The DNA shown is the 42-base CDR3, in frame from base 1. Between the V and J ends, shortened by 5 bases and 5 bases respectively, the junction contains 13 bases.

On the study overall, not on this receptor specifically: The disease-linked clones showed a CD8+ phenotype and occurred at relatively low frequencies in peripheral blood. Some motif variants had previously been reported in the synovial fluid and blood of reactive arthritis patients, which suggests shared mechanisms of disease initiation. The disease-linked clones were reported as significantly enriched in matched synovial fluid samples from ankylosing spondylitis patients. A TCR beta motif made up of fewer than 10 highly homologous amino acid variants appeared to be characteristic of blood from ankylosing spondylitis patients.

The source is a male donor with ankylosing spondylitis or in good health (not recorded which). The sample was blood, either unsorted or a sorted T cell fraction (not recorded which). This chain is built from TRBV7-9 and TRBJ1-5; confidence is insufficient to name the D gene. The nucleotide sequence is given as TGTGCCAGCAGCCCATCCTACGGGGATCAGCCCCAGCATTTT. The translation is CASSPSYGDQPQHF.